This TCR beta chain was identified during a study of blood T cell repertoires in COVID-19. The wider study: COVID-19 samples collected from the United States, Italy and Spain covered acute and convalescent phases.

Profiled with immunoSEQ multiplex PCR; TCRdb holds only in-frame clones, not every one. Counted here are 200,000 to 250,000 clones, more than 80% occurring once; the ten biggest clones make up around 1.8%. V shed 0 bases and J shed 2 bases, with 14 bases lying between them. The CDR3 consists of 18 residues. Germline CDR1 LGHNA, CDR2 YNFKEQ. The chain joins TRBV4-2 to TRBJ1-6; a possible D gene is TRBD1 (5 bases). The source is a man aged 60 to 69 who had recovered from COVID-19. Sequencing was performed on PBMCs or T cells enriched from blood (not recorded which). The CDR3 nucleotides read TGTGCCAGCAGCCAAGATGTCCCCGGGGGGGCCTATAATTCACCCCTCCACTTT. Translated: CASSQDVPGGAYNSPLHF.